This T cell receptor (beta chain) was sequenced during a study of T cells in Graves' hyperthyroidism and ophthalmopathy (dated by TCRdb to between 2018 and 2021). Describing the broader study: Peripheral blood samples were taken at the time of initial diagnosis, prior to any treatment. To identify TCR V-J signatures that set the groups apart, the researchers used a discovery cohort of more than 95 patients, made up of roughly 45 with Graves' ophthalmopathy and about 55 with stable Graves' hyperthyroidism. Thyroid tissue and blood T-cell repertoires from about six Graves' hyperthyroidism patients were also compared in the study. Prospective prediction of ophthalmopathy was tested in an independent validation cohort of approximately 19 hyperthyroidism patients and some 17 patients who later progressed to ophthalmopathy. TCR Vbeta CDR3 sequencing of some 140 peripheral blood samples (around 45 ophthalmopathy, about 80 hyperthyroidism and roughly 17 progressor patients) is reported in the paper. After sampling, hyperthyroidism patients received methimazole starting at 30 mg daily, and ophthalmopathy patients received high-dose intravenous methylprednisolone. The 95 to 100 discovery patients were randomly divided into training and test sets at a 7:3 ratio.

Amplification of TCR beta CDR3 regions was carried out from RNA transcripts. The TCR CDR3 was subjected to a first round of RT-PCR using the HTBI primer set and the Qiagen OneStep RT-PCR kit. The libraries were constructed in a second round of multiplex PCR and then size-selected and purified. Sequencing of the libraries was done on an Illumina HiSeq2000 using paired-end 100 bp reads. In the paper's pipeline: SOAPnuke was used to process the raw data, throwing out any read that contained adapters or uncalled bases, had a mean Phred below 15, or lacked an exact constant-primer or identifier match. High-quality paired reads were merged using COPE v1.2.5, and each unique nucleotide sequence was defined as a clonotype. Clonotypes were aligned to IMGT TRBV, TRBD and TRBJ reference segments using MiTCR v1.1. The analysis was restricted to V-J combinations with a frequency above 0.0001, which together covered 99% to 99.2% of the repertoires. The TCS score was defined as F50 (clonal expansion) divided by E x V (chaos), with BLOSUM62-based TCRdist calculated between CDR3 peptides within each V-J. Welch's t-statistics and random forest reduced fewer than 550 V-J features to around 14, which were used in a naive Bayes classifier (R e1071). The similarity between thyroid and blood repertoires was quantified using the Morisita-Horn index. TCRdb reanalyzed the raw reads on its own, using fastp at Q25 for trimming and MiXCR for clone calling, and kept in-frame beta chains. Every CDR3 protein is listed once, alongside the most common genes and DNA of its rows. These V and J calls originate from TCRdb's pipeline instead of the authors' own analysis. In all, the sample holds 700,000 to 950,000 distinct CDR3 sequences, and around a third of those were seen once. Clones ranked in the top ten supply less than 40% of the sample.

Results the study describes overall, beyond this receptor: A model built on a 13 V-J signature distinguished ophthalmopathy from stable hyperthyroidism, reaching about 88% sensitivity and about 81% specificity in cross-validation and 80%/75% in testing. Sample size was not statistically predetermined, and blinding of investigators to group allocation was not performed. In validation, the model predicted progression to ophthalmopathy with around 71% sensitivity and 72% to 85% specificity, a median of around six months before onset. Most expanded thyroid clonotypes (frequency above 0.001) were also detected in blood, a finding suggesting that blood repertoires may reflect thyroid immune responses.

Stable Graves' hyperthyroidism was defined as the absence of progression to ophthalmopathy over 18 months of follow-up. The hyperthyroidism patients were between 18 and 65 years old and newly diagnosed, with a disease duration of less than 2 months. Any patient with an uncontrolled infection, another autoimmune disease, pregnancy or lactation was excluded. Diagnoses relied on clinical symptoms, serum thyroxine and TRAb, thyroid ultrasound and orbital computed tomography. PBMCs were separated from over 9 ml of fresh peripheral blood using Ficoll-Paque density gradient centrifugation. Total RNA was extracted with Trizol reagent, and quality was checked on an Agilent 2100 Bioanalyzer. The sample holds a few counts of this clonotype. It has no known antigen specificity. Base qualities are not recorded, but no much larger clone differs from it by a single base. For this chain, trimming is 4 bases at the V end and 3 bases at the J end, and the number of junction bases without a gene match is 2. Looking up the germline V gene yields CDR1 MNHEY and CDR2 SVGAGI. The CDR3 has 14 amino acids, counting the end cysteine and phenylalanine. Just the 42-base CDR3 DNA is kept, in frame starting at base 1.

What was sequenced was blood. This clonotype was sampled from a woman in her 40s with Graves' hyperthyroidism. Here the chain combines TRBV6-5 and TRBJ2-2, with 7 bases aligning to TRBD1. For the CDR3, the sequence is CASSFDRDTGELFF. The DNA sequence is TGTGCCAGCAGTTTTGACAGGGACACCGGGGAGCTGTTTTTT.